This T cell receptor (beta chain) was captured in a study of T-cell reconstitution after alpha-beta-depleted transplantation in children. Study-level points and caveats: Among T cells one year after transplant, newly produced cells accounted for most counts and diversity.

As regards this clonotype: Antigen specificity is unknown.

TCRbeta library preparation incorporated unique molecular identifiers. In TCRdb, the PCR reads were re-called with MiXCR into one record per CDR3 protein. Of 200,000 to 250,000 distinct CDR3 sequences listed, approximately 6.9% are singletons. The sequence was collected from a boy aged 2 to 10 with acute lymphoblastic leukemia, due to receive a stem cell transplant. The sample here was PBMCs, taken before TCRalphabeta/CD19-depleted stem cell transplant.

The DNA of the CDR3 is TGTGCCAGCAGTTTATCCAGGGTGGGGCCCGAGGCCCTCAATAACCAGCCCCAGCATTTT. Protein: CASSLSRVGPEALNNQPQHF. The rearrangement links TRBV12-3 or TRBV12-4 to TRBJ1-5; D is perhaps TRBD1 (5 bases). V was shortened by 2 bases and J by 7 bases, with 30 bases between the two germline ends. The CDR3 runs 20 residues.